This T cell receptor beta chain was captured by sequencing in a study of blood T cell repertoires in COVID-19. Study-wide background: Italy, Spain and the United States were the sources of the convalescent and acute COVID-19 samples. From T cells, B-cell-depleted T cells, or PBMCs came the material, which was cDNA or gDNA.

V lost 5 bases and J 8 bases, leaving 16 bases between the germline ends. Germline V gene sequence: CDR1 SGHRS, CDR2 YFSETQ. The CDR3 is made up of 13 amino acids. Under the authors' procedure: Cell counts per sample came from amplifying reference gene primers. TCRdb's copy holds only in-frame clones and misses some; the assay was immunoSEQ multiplex PCR. V, J and clone size were drawn from that table, and D and trimming were deduced from the DNA. This sample yields under 350,000 clones, of which about nine tenths are seen a single time; approximately 2.2% belongs to the top ten. The source of this sequence is a man between 45 and 60 years old with acute or convalescent COVID-19. This chain links TRBV5-1 with TRBJ1-1; tentatively, D is TRBD1 (5 bases). Sequences were obtained from peripheral blood. For the CDR3, the DNA is TGCGCCAGCAGTCCGCAGGGACTGACGGAAGCTTTCTTT. Protein product: CASSPQGLTEAFF.